Listed below are T cell receptor beta chains from one sample, sequenced in a study of blood T cell repertoires in COVID-19. TCRdb keeps only in-frame clones here, not all; method: immunoSEQ multiplex PCR. The sample includes roughly 150,000 clones, 88% of them seen just once. The sequenced sample was peripheral blood. These receptors were taken from a man aged 50 to 60 who had recovered from COVID-19. Both conserved end residues are part of each CDR3. The D gene is left open where the match is weak. A clone size is listed for some rows: how often the clone was seen (once, few, many), or a class if it is expanded.

j_call v_call d_call cdr3_length clone_size cdr3_nt cdr3_aa
TRBJ2-7 TRBV7-6 TRBD1 16 once TGTGCCAGCAGCCCCAGACAGGGGCGGTTATCCTACGAGCAGTACTTC CASSPRQGRLSYEQYF
TRBJ2-5 TRBV4-3 . 14 . TGCGCCAGCAGCCAAGCACTCCTTCAAGAGACCCAGTACTTC CASSQALLQETQYF
TRBJ1-6 TRBV5-1 . 16 . TGCGCCAGCAGCTCGGCGTTCGGGGGGGCCGGTTCACCCCTCCACTTT CASSSAFGGAGSPLHF
TRBJ2-7 TRBV7-8 . 14 . TGTGCCAGCAGCCCCCGGGCAGGGGCAAACGAGCAGTACTTC CASSPRAGANEQYF
TRBJ2-3 TRBV19 TRBD2 16 . TGTGCCAGTAGTCCACTAGCGGGAGGTCTCACAGATACGCAGTATTTT CASSPLAGGLTDTQYF
TRBJ2-7 TRBV2 TRBD2 15 . TGTGCCAGTTCCGGACTAGCGGGGAACATAAACCAGGGGTACTTC CASSGLAGNINQGYF
TRBJ2-7 TRBV9 . 14 once TGTGCCAGCAGCGTAAGTTCCCAGCGCTACGAGCAGTACTTC CASSVSSQRYEQYF
TRBJ2-6 TRBV15 . 16 . TGTGCCACCAGCCCTGGCGGGAACTCTGGGGCCAACGTCCTGACTTTC CATSPGGNSGANVLTF
TRBJ2-2 TRBV7-9 TRBD1 17 few TGTGCCAGCAGACCCGCCCGACAGGGGGGTAACACCGGGGAGCTGTTTTTT CASRPARQGGNTGELFF
TRBJ1-2 TRBV6-6 . 13 . TGTGCCAGCACCCAGGGTACGGCCTATGGCTACACCTTC CASTQGTAYGYTF
TRBJ1-2 TRBV7-8 TRBD1 14 . TGTGCCAGCAGCTTAGCAGGGGGCGACTATGGCTACACCTTC CASSLAGGDYGYTF
TRBJ2-7 TRBV7-8 TRBD2 16 . TGTGCCAGCAGCGCCCCCCAAGCGGGAGTAGTGTACGAGCAGTACTTC CASSAPQAGVVYEQYF
TRBJ1-4 TRBV15 TRBD1 16 few TGTGCCACCAGCAGGGATCTGGCAGGGGGCAATGAAAAACTGTTTTTT CATSRDLAGGNEKLFF
TRBJ2-1 TRBV29-1 TRBD2 14 . TGCAGCGTACAAAGACTAGCGGGGGACAATGAGCAGTTCTTC CSVQRLAGDNEQFF
TRBJ2-2 TRBV10-1 TRBD1 15 . TGCGCCAGCAGCTTTGCTACAGGGGTCACCGGGGAGCTGTTTTTT CASSFATGVTGELFF
TRBJ2-1 TRBV27 . 16 . TGTGCCAGCAGTACTACGAAAACGTCCCGTTACAATGAGCAGTTCTTC CASSTTKTSRYNEQFF
TRBJ2-7 TRBV13 . 13 . TGTGCCAGCAGCTTAGGCGTTGAGTACGAGCAGTACTTC CASSLGVEYEQYF
TRBJ1-1 TRBV7-6 . 16 . TGTGCCAGCAGCTTAGCGCAAACAGGGCCGGGAACTGAAGCTTTCTTT CASSLAQTGPGTEAFF
TRBJ2-1 TRBV18 TRBD1 15 . TGTGCCAGCTCACGGGACAGGCCCCCCTACAATGAGCAGTTCTTC CASSRDRPPYNEQFF
TRBJ1-4 TRBV3-1/TRBV3-2 . 15 . TGTGCCAGCACCCAAAAAAGAGGTTCTGGTGAAAAACTGTTTTTT CASTQKRGSGEKLFF
TRBJ2-7 TRBV7-8 . 13 few TGTGCCAGCAGCTTACCCGGGGCCTACGAGCAGTACTTC CASSLPGAYEQYF
TRBJ2-6 TRBV9 TRBD2 21 . TGTGCCAGCAGCTTCTCGTTTGGCGGGAGGGCCCCAACCTCTGGGGCCAACGTCCTGACTTTC CASSFSFGGRAPTSGANVLTF
TRBJ1-2 TRBV18 TRBD1 15 . TGTGCCAGCTCTCAGGGGGGAGCGACTAACTATGGCTACACCTTC CASSQGGATNYGYTF
TRBJ2-7 TRBV6-6 TRBD2 16 . TGTGCCAGCAGTTACTCGAGTCTAGCGGGAGGTAACGAGCAGTACTTC CASSYSSLAGGNEQYF
TRBJ2-3 TRBV5-5 . 13 . TGTGCCAGCAGCTTTGGGAGAACAGATACGCAGTATTTT CASSFGRTDTQYF
TRBJ1-5 TRBV9 . 14 . TGTGCCAGCAATGGAGGGCGCCTTGATCAGCCCCAGCATTTT CASNGGRLDQPQHF
TRBJ2-1 TRBV15 . 16 . TGTGCCACCAGCAGAGAACAGGGAGTAACCTACAATGAGCAGTTCTTC CATSREQGVTYNEQFF
TRBJ2-7 TRBV18 . 15 . TGTGCCAGCTCACCACCACAGGGTTGGCCCTACGAGCAGTACTTC CASSPPQGWPYEQYF
TRBJ1-3 TRBV2 . 19 . TGTGCCAGCAGTGAAGCGGGGTACAGAGGGAAAGGTTCTGGAAACACCATATATTTT CASSEAGYRGKGSGNTIYF
TRBJ1-6 TRBV2 . 17 . TGTGCCAGCAGTGAAGAGCGACCGACTTCAAATAATTCACCCCTCCACTTT CASSEERPTSNNSPLHF
TRBJ2-1 TRBV5-6 . 14 . TGTGCCAGCAGCTTGGCCCTCGGGAGCCATGAGCAGTTCTTC CASSLALGSHEQFF
TRBJ2-1 TRBV7-3 TRBD1 16 once TGTGCCAGCAGCGAACTCCCGGGACAGGGGGCTGGTGAGCAGTTCTTC CASSELPGQGAGEQFF
TRBJ1-5 TRBV6-2/TRBV6-3 TRBD1 17 . TGTGCCAGCAGTCTCGGGACAGGGGGTCGGAGCAATCAGCCCCAGCATTTT CASSLGTGGRSNQPQHF
TRBJ2-7 TRBV6-6 . 16 . TGTGCCAGCAGATTAGACCCGGAGGAACCCTCCTACGAGCAGTACTTC CASRLDPEEPSYEQYF
TRBJ2-7 TRBV30 TRBD1 12 . TGTGCCTTAATGGGACAGAACTACGAGCAGTACTTC CALMGQNYEQYF
TRBJ2-5 TRBV28 TRBD1 16 . TGTGCCAGCAGCCTAGGGGTGGACAGGGATTGGGAGACCCAGTACTTC CASSLGVDRDWETQYF
TRBJ2-5 TRBV10-3 TRBD2 16 . TGTGCCATTGGGACGACTAGCGGGAGGGCCAGGGAGACCCAGTACTTC CAIGTTSGRARETQYF
TRBJ1-1 TRBV9 . 15 . TGTGCCAGCAGCAAGGCCGGGACAACTAACACTGAAGCTTTCTTT CASSKAGTTNTEAFF
TRBJ2-7 TRBV5-4 TRBD1 15 . TGTGCCAGCAGCACAGGGGACCGACACTCCTACGAGCAGTACTTC CASSTGDRHSYEQYF
TRBJ2-1 TRBV27 TRBD2 14 . TGTGCCAGCAGTTGGCTAGCGGAACGGAATGAGCAGTTCTTC CASSWLAERNEQFF
TRBJ2-7 TRBV5-8 TRBD1 16 . TGTGCCAGCAGCTGGGAGACAGGGAAGAAGGCCTACGAGCAGTACTTC CASSWETGKKAYEQYF
TRBJ1-3 TRBV5-1 TRBD1 15 . TGCGCCAGCAGCAGGGACAGGGTGGTAGGAAACACCATATATTTT CASSRDRVVGNTIYF
TRBJ1-1 TRBV28 TRBD1 15 . TGTGCCAGCAGTTTGGGGACAGGCCCTAACACTGAAGCTTTCTTT CASSLGTGPNTEAFF
TRBJ2-5 TRBV5-3 . 18 . TGTGCCAGAAGCATATACGTCGGAGGCGGGTTAAGCGAGGAGACCCAGTACTTC CARSIYVGGGLSEETQYF
TRBJ2-2 TRBV21-1 . 13 . TGTGCCAGCAGTCAACACAACACCGGGGAGCTGTTTTTT CASSQHNTGELFF
TRBJ2-2 TRBV10-2 . 13 . TGCGCCAGCAGTGATATCCAGGGCGGGGAGCTGTTTTTT CASSDIQGGELFF
TRBJ2-7 TRBV9 . 12 . TGTGCCAGCAGCGTAGGGGACAACGAGCAGTACTTC CASSVGDNEQYF
TRBJ2-6 TRBV29-1 . 17 . TGCAGCGTTGAAGGCCGGGACTGGATCTCTGGGGCCAACGTCCTGACTTTC CSVEGRDWISGANVLTF
TRBJ2-7 TRBV18 TRBD1 13 . TGTGCCAGCTCAGTGGACAGGGCGGGCGAGCAGTACTTC CASSVDRAGEQYF
TRBJ2-1 TRBV19 TRBD2 15 few TGTGCCAGTAGTAGAGGACTAGCGGACTACAATGAGCAGTTCTTC CASSRGLADYNEQFF
TRBJ1-1 TRBV5-6 . 15 once TGTGCCAGCAGCTTGTCAATCGTTGGACTCACTGAAGCTTTCTTT CASSLSIVGLTEAFF
TRBJ2-5 TRBV5-1 . 13 . TGCGCCAGCATTGAAAACGGCCAAGAGACCCAGTACTTC CASIENGQETQYF